This TCR beta chain is from a study of T cells in tuberculosis. Study details: CD1B tetramers identified T cells specific for mycobacterial lipid GMM. Broader study findings: Smaller distances to GMM-specific TCRs suggested their expansion in active tuberculosis.

Tuberculin skin test and IGRA determined adolescents' latent tuberculosis status at entry. Unsorted cryopreserved PBMC were sequenced, averaging around 100,000 T cells per clinical donor. This table comes from immunoSEQ multiplex PCR, and its TCRdb copy is limited to in-frame clones, with some not included. There are around 45,000 clones in the sample; about 95% occur only once, and about 2% lies in the top ten. V lost 4 bases and J lost 0, with 3 bases in between. CDR1 is SGHAT, CDR2 FQNNGV, per germline. The CDR3 has 13 amino acids. As concerns this clone: What it recognizes is unknown.

The chain recombines TRBV11-2 with TRBJ1-4; unclear D gene. Sequenced material: PBMCs. The receptor was isolated from a donor aged 10 to 29 with latent tuberculosis or without tuberculosis infection. Some clones in this sample may be carry-over from other donors' samples. The CDR3 region has the DNA TGTGCCAGCAGCTCCGCAACTAATGAAAAACTGTTTTTT. Translation: CASSSATNEKLFF.